These 2 T cell receptor beta chains were all obtained from the same sample, sequenced in a study of blood T cell repertoires in COVID-19. Assay: immunoSEQ multiplex PCR; the TCRdb copy retains only in-frame clones and omits some. There are some 190,000 clones in the sample; approximately 80% occur only once, and approximately 15% lies in the top ten. The source material was PBMCs or T cells enriched from blood (not recorded which). These receptors all come from a man between 60 and 75 years old who had been exposed to COVID-19.

V and J are TRBV7-3 and TRBJ2-7, with a tentative D call TRBD2 (6 bases). CDR1 and CDR2 (germline): SGHTA, FQGTGA. The CDR3 runs 15 residues. The V end was cut by 5 bases, the J end by 2 bases, with 16 bases between. CDR3 protein: CASSQEGGGTYEQYF. The DNA of the CDR3 is TGTGCCAGCAGCCAGGAGGGTGGGGGAACCTACGAGCAGTACTTC. The full variable domain, with the rest looked up from reference TRBV7-3 and TRBJ2-7, is GAGVSQTPSNKVTEKGKYVELRCDPISGHTALYWYRQSLGQGPEFLIYFQGTGAADDSGLPNDRFFAVRPEGSVSTLKIQRTERGDSAVYLCASSQEGGGTYEQYFGPGTRLTVT.

The chain links TRBV18 to TRBJ1-2; 9 positions match TRBD1. The trim removed 1 base at V and 8 bases at J, leaving 5 bases unmatched. Germline CDR1 is KGHSH and CDR2 is LQKENI. The CDR3 is 14 residues long. CDR3 region: CASSPLGQGEGYTF. Written as DNA, the CDR3 is TGTGCCAGCTCACCACTGGGACAGGGCGAGGGCTACACCTTC.